This TCR beta chain was profiled in a study of cytotoxic CD8 clonotypes in ibrutinib-treated CLL (dated by TCRdb to about 2021). About the investigation overall: The cohort had eleven to twelve relapsed/refractory and around 15 treatment-naive patients; 17 were IGHV unmutated. An average of around 250,000 productive templates and 94,082 productive rearrangements was obtained per sample. Cryopreserved peripheral blood mononuclear cells were collected before treatment, at response, and at either disease progression or sustained remission. Response samples were taken after a median of approximately a year on treatment, ranging from about 6 to 40 months. Of the 90 or so participants in the trial, about 26 had longitudinal samples available. Partial responses were observed in some 24 patients and complete responses in 2; after a median follow-up of 68 months, remission was maintained in 14 patients and progression was observed in approximately 12. Patients were still on ibrutinib when every remission and progressive disease sample was collected. The research as a whole found: Sustained-remission and progressing patients did not have matched sampling times, and lymph node repertoires were not examined. Public clonotypes were found to be uncommon and were observed to contract or remain stable during treatment; the increase in clonality was shown to reflect expansion of private clonotypes at ibrutinib response. At baseline, clonality was higher than in age-matched healthy donors and showed a strong correlation with circulating CD8+ T-cell counts. Clonality increased at ibrutinib response, stayed stable in sustained remission, and fell back toward baseline at progression.

On a MiSeq, deep resolution sequencing aimed for a depth between 1 in 1 million and 1 in 200,000 T cells, with each clonotype covered 10x on average. The immunoSEQ hsTCRB Kit was used to generate TCR beta libraries. Processing in the source paper ran as follows. ImmunoSEQ Data Assistant and ImmunoSEQ Analyzer were used for data analysis, and V, D and J genes were assigned according to IMGT definitions. Clonality, which ranges from 0 to 1, was calculated as one minus the normalized Shannon entropy of productive rearrangement frequencies. Public clonotype analysis was restricted to overrepresented clonotypes comprising at least 0.05% of each patient's repertoire. Repertoires from more than ten age-matched healthy donors in immuneACCESS were used as clonality controls. Sourced from immuneACCESS, this table was stored by TCRdb with only in-frame sequences that have V and J called. A share of the clones is absent; for the studies checked, an unresolved V gene accounts for under half, and the remainder has no known explanation. The V and J calls and clone size are taken from that table; D and trimming were inferred from the DNA. The sample includes some 85,000 clones, with around 77% observed a single time. The ten largest clones take up about 22% of the sample.

In light of the paper, this sample's time point label describes: 24 months on ibrutinib. For TCR beta library preparation, approximately 2.2 micrograms of genomic DNA were isolated from cryopreserved PBMCs. Longitudinal blood samples from CLL patients receiving ibrutinib monotherapy were subjected to high-throughput TCR beta sequencing. The patients were enrolled in a single-center, open-label phase 2 trial of ibrutinib monotherapy. Trimming takes 1 base from V and 0 bases from J, and the germline ends sit 10 bases apart. CDR3 length: 15 amino acids, cysteine to phenylalanine. The retained sequence is limited to the CDR3, 45 bases, with the frame set at the first base. The germline V gene (reference sequence) gives CDR1 as SGHKS and CDR2 as YYEKEE. Comment on this clone: Its cognate antigen has yet to be identified. One base away there is no much larger clone; base qualities are not given.

The specimen was PBMCs, collected after 24 months of ibrutinib treatment. This sequence uses TRBV5-5 and TRBJ1-2; a tentative D call is TRBD1 (6 bases match). This TCR derives from a human donor with chronic lymphocytic leukemia. The CDR3 corresponds to CASSLSGAANYGYTF. At the DNA level, the sequence is TGTGCCAGCAGCTTGTCAGGGGCTGCTAACTATGGCTACACCTTC.